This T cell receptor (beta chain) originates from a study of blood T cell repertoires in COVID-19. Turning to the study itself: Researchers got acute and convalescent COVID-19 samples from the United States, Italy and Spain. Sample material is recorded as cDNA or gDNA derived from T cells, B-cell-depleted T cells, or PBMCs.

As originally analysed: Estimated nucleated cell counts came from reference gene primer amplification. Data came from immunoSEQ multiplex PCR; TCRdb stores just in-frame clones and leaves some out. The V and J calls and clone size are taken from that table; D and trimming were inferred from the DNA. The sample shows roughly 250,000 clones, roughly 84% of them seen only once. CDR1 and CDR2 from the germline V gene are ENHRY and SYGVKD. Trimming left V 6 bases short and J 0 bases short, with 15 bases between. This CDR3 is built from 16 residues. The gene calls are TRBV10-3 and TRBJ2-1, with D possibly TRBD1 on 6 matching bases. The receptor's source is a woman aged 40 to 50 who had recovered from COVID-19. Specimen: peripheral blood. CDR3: CAISESSGVSYNEQFF. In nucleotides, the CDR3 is TGTGCCATCAGCGAATCCTCAGGGGTCTCCTACAATGAGCAGTTCTTC.